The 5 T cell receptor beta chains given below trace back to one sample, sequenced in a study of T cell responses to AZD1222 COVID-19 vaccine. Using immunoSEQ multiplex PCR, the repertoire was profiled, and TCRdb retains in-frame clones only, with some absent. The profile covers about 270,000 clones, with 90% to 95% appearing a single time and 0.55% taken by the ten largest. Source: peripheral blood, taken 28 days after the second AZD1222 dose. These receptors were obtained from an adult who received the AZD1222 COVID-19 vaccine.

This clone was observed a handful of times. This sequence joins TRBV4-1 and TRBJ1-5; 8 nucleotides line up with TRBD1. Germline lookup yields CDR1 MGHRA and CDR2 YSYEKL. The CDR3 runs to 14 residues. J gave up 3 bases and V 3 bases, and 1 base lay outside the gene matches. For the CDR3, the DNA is TGCGCCAGCAGCCAGGACAGGGCCAATCAGCCCCAGCATTTT. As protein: CASSQDRANQPQHF.

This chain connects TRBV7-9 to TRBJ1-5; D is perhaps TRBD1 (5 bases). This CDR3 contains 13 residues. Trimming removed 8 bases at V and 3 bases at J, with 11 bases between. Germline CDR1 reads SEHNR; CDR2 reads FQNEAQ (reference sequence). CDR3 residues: CASGGANNQPQHF. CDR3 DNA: TGTGCCAGCGGCGGGGCTAACAATCAGCCCCAGCATTTT.

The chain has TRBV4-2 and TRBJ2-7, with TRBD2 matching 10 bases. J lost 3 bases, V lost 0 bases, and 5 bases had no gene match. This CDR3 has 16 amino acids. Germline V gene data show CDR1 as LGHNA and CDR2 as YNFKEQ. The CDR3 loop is CASSQDSSGGYYEQYF. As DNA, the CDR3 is TGTGCCAGCAGCCAAGATAGTAGCGGGGGGTACTACGAGCAGTACTTC.

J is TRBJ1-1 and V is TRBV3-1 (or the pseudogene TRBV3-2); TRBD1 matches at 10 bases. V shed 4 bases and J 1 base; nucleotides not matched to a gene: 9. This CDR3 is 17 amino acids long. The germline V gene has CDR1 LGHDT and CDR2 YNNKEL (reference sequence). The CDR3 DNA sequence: TGTGCCAGCAGCCCCTCCTTGACAGGGGGCTCGAACACTGAAGCTTTCTTT. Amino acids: CASSPSLTGGSNTEAFF.

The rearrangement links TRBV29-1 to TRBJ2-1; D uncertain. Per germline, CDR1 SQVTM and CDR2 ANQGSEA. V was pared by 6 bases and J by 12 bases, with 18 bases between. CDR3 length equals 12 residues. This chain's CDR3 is CSVQPETPTQFF. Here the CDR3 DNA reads TGCAGCGTGCAACCCGAGACCCCAACGCAGTTCTTC.